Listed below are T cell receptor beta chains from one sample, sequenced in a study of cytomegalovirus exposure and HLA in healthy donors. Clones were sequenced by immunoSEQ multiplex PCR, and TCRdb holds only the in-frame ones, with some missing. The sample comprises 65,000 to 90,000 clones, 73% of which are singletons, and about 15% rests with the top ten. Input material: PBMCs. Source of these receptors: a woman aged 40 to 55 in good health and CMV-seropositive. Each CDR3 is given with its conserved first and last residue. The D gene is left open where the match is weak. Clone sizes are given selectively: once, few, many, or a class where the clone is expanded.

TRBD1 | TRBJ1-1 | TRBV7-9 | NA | CASSLGTQGLNTEAFF | TGTGCCAGCAGCTTAGGAACACAGGGGTTGAACACTGAAGCTTTCTTT
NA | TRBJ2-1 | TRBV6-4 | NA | CASTPPGFSYNEQFF | TGTGCCAGCACTCCCCCAGGGTTCAGTTACAATGAGCAGTTCTTC
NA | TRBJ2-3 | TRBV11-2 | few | CASSLSRKITDTQYF | TGTGCCAGCAGCTTATCCAGGAAGATCACAGATACGCAGTATTTT
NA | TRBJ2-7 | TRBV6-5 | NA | CASSYNSLLSDEQYF | TGTGCCAGCAGTTATAACAGTCTTCTTTCCGACGAGCAGTACTTC
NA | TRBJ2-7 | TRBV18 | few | CASSPGQNEQYF | TGTGCCAGCTCACCAGGACAGAACGAGCAGTACTTC
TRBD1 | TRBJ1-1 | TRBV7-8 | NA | CASSPGGRIRTEAFF | TGTGCCAGCAGCCCAGGGGGCAGGATTAGGACTGAAGCTTTCTTT
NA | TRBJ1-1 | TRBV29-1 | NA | CSVAGILGAFF | TGCAGCGTTGCAGGGATCCTTGGAGCTTTCTTT
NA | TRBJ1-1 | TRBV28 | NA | CASMGRFNTEAFF | TGTGCCAGCATGGGGAGGTTTAACACTGAAGCTTTCTTT
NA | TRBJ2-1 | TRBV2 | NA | CASIEALAREFF | TGTGCCAGCATTGAGGCATTGGCACGGGAGTTCTTC
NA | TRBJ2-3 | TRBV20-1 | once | CSARQADTQYF | TGCAGTGCTAGACAGGCGGATACGCAGTATTTT
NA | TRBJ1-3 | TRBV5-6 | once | CASSFYSGSSVNTIYF | TGTGCCAGCAGCTTTTACTCAGGGTCCTCGGTGAACACCATATATTTT
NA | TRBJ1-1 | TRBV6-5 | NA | CASIRPGGSTEAFF | TGTGCCAGCATCCGACCGGGGGGTTCTACTGAAGCTTTCTTT
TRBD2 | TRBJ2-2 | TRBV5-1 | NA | CASSGLAGDTGELFF | TGCGCCAGCAGCGGGCTAGCGGGGGACACCGGGGAGCTGTTTTTT
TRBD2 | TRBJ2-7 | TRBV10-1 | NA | CASSNLRGLDHYEQYF | TGCGCCAGCAGTAATTTGCGCGGACTAGACCATTACGAGCAGTACTTC
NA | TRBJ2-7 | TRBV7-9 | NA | CASSPATETETYEQYF | TGTGCCAGCAGCCCAGCGACAGAAACCGAAACCTACGAGCAGTACTTC
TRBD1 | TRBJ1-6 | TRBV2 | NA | CASRGQAANSPLHF | TGTGCCAGCAGGGGACAGGCGGCGAATTCACCCCTCCACTTT
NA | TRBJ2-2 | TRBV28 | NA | CASSLVGVYTGELFF | TGTGCCAGCAGTTTGGTCGGGGTTTACACCGGGGAGCTGTTTTTT
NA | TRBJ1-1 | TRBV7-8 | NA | CASSLDAYTEAFF | TGTGCCAGCAGCTTAGATGCGTACACTGAAGCTTTCTTT
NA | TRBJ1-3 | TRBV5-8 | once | CASSSVGRNTIYF | TGTGCCAGCAGCTCAGTTGGCAGAAACACCATATATTTT
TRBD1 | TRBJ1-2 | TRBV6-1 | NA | CASSRQGRYGYTF | TGTGCCAGCAGTCGACAGGGGCGCTATGGCTACACCTTC
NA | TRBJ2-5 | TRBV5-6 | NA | CATRRQPKGVEETQYF | TGTGCCACCCGCCGGCAGCCTAAAGGGGTTGAAGAGACCCAGTACTTC
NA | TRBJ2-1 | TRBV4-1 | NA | CASSQESTGWYNEQFF | TGCGCCAGCAGCCAAGAAAGTACAGGGTGGTACAATGAGCAGTTCTTC
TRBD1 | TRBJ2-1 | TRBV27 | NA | CASATGLYNEQFF | TGTGCCAGCGCGACAGGGCTTTACAATGAGCAGTTCTTC
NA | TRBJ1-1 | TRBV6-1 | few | CATRGVFGYTEAFF | TGTGCCACGCGCGGGGTTTTCGGTTACACTGAAGCTTTCTTT
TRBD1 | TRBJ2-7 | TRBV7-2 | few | CASSLEDRVQQYF | TGTGCCAGCAGCTTAGAAGACAGGGTGCAGCAGTACTTC
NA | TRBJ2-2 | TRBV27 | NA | CASSKLGVGIGDKNTGELFF | TGTGCCAGCAGTAAATTAGGGGTCGGTATAGGGGACAAAAACACCGGGGAGCTGTTTTTT
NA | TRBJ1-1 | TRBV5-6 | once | CASSSGTWNTEAFF | TGTGCCAGCAGCTCGGGGACATGGAACACTGAAGCTTTCTTT
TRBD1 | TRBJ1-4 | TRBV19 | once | CASSLSGTGLEKLFF | TGTGCCAGTAGCTTAAGCGGGACAGGGTTAGAAAAACTGTTTTTT
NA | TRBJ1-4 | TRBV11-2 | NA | CASSLDRAREKLFF | TGTGCCAGCAGCTTAGATCGCGCGCGTGAAAAACTGTTTTTT
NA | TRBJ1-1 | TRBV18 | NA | CASSPGRGANTEAFF | TGTGCCAGCTCACCGGGTAGGGGCGCAAACACTGAAGCTTTCTTT
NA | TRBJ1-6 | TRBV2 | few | CASMGATYNSPLHF | TGTGCCAGCATGGGAGCTACCTATAATTCACCCCTCCACTTT
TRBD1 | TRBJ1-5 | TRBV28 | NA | CASRFGTGTNQPQHF | TGTGCCAGCCGTTTTGGGACAGGGACCAATCAGCCCCAGCATTTT
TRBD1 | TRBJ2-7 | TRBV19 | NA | CASSIPGQGLYEQYF | TGTGCCAGTAGTATACCTGGACAGGGTCTTTACGAGCAGTACTTC
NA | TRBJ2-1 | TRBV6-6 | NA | CASSYLDSLGYNEQFF | TGTGCCAGCAGTTACCTCGACAGCCTGGGGTACAATGAGCAGTTCTTC
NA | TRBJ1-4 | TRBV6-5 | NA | CASSGRGDGQKLFF | TGTGCCAGCAGTGGCCGGGGGGACGGCCAAAAACTGTTTTTT
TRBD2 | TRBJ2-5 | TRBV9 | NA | CASSVGGLAGKETQYF | TGTGCCAGCAGCGTAGGGGGACTAGCGGGGAAAGAGACCCAGTACTTC
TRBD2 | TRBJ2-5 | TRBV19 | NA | CASSPRLAETQYF | TGTGCCAGTAGTCCCCGACTAGCCGAGACCCAGTACTTC
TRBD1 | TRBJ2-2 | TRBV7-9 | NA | CASSSSRDRANTGELFF | TGTGCCAGCAGCTCCTCCCGAGACAGGGCTAACACCGGGGAGCTGTTTTTT